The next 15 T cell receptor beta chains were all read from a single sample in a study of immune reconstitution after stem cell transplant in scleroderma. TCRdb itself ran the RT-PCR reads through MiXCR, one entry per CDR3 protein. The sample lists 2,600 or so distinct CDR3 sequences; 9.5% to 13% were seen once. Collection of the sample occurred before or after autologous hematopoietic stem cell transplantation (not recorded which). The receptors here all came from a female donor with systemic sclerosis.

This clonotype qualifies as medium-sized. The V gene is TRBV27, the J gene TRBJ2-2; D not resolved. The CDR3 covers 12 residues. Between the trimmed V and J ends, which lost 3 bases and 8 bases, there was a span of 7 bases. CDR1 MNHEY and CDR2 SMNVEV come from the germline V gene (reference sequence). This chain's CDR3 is CASSFMGGELFF. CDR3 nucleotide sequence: TGTGCCAGCAGTTTTATGGGGGGGGAGCTGTTTTTT.

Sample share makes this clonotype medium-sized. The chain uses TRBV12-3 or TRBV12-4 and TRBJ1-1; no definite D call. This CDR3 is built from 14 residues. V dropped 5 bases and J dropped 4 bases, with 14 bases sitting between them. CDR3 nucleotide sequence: TGTGCCAGCAGTCCCCCTGTCCGGGGCACTGAAGCTTTCTTT. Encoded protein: CASSPPVRGTEAFF.

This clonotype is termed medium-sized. DNA of the CDR3: TGCGCCAGCAGCATAACAGGGGGCGGTGAAAAACTGTTTTTT. It encodes CASSITGGGEKLFF. The chain joins TRBV5-1 to TRBJ1-4, with TRBD1 identical over 9 bases. The V gene's germline CDR1 is SGHRS and CDR2 YFSETQ. This CDR3 spans 14 amino acids. V was clipped by 4 bases and J by 7 bases; unmatched bases: 5.

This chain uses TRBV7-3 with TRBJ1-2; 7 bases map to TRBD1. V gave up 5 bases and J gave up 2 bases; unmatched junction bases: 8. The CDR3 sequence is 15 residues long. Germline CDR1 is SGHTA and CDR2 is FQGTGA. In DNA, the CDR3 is TGTGCCAGCAGCCCAGGTGGACAGGCCAACTATGGCTACACCTTC. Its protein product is CASSPGGQANYGYTF. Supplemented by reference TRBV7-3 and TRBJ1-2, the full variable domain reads GAGVSQTPSNKVTEKGKYVELRCDPISGHTALYWYRQSLGQGPEFLIYFQGTGAADDSGLPNDRFFAVRPEGSVSTLKIQRTERGDSAVYLCASSPGGQANYGYTFGSGTRLTVV.

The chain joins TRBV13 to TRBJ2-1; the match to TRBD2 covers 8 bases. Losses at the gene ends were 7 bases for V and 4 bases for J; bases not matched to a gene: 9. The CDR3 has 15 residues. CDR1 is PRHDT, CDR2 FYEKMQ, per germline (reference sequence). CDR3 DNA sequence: TGTGCCAGCAATCCCCCGGGGGGGGGGTACAATGAGCAGTTCTTC. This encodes CASNPPGGGYNEQFF. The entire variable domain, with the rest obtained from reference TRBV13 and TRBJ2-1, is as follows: AAGVIQSPRHLIKEKRETATLKCYPIPRHDTVYWYQQGPGQDPQFLISFYEKMQSDKGSIPDRFSAQQFSDYHSELNMSSLELGDSALYFCASNPPGGGYNEQFFGPGTRLTVL.

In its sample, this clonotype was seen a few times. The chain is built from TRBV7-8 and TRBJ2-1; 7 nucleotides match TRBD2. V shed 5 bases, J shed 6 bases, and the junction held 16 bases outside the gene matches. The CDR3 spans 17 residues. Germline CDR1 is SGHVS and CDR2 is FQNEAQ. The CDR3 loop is CASSRDELAASANEQFF. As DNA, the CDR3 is TGTGCCAGCAGCCGCGACGAGCTAGCGGCTTCCGCCAATGAGCAGTTCTTC.

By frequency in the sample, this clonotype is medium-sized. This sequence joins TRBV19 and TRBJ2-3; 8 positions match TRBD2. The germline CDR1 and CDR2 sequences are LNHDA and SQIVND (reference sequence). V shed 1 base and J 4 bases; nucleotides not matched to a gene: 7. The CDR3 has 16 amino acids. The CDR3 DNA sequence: TGTGCCAGTAGTATAGGGGGTAGCGGGGACGCAGATACGCAGTATTTT. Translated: CASSIGGSGDADTQYF.

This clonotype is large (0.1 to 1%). In DNA, the CDR3 is TGTGCCAGCACCTGGGGGACCGCCTCCGGGTACGAGCAGTACTTC. It translates to CASTWGTASGYEQYF. The chain combines TRBV11-2 with TRBJ2-7, with D perhaps assigned TRBD1 or TRBD2 (5 bases each). The CDR3 contains 15 residues. Germline V lookup: CDR1 SGHAT, CDR2 FQNNGV. The germline V and J ends were trimmed by 7 bases and 4 bases, with 20 bases remaining between them.

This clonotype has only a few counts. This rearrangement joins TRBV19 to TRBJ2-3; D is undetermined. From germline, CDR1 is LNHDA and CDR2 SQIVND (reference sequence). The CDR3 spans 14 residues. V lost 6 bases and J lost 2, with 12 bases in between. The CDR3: CASSPSITTDTQYF. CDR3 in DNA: TGTGCCAGTAGCCCTTCTATTACCACAGATACGCAGTATTTT.

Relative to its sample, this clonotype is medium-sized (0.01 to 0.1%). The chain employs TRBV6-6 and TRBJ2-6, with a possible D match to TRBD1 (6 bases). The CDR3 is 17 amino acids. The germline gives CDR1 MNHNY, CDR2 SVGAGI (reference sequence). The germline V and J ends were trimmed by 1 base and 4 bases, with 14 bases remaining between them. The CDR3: CASSYLRRGSGANVLTF. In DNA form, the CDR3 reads TGTGCCAGCAGTTACTTGCGCAGGGGATCCGGGGCCAACGTCCTGACTTTC.

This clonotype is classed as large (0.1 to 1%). The CDR3 here is CSARGARGTSGNTIYF. CDR3 coding DNA: TGCAGTGCTAGAGGGGCTCGGGGTACCTCTGGAAACACCATATATTTT. The J gene is TRBJ1-3, the V gene TRBV20-1; no reliable D call. V was pared by 1 base and J by 0 bases, with 13 bases between. Germline CDR1 reads DFQATT; CDR2 reads SNEGSKA (reference sequence). The CDR3 covers 16 residues.

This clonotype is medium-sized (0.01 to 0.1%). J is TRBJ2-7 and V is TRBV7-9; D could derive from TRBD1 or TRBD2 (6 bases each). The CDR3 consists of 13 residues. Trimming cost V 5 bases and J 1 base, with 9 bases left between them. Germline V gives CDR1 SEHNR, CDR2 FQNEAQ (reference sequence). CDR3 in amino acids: CASSAGHSYEQYF. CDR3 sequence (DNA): TGTGCCAGCAGCGCGGGACATTCCTACGAGCAGTACTTC.

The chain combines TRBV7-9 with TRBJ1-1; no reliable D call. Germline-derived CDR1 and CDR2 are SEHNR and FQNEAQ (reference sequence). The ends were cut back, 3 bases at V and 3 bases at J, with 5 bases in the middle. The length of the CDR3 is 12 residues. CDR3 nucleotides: TGTGCCAGCAGCTTCGGATACACTGAAGCTTTCTTT. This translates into CASSFGYTEAFF. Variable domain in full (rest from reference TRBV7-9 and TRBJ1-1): DTGVSQNPRHKITKRGQNVTFRCDPISEHNRLYWYRQTLGQGPEFLTYFQNEAQLEKSRLLSDRFSAERPKGSFSTLEIQRTEQGDSAMYLCASSFGYTEAFFGQGTRLTVV.

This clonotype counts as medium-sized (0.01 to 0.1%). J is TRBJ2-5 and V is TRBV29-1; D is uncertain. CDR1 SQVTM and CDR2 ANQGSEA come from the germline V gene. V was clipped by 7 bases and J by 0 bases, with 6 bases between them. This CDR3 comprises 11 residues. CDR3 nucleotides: TGCAGCGGAGAGTACCAAGAGACCCAGTACTTC. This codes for CSGEYQETQYF.

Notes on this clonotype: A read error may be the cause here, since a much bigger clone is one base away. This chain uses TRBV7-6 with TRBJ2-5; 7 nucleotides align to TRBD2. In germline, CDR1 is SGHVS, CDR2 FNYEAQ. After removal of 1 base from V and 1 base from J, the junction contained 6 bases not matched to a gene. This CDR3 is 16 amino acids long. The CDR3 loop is CASSLGGEGGQETQYF. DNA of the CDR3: TGTGCCAGCAGCTTAGGAGGGGAGGGTGGCCAAGAGACCCAGTACTTC.